The source of this T cell receptor beta chain is a study of blood T cell repertoires in COVID-19 (dated by TCRdb to about 2020). In terms of the full investigation: The collaborator samples originated in the United States, Italy and Spain and spanned the acute and convalescent phases of COVID-19. The material from the prospective study consisted of cDNA or gDNA derived from T cells, B-cell-depleted T cells, or PBMCs. Deeply sampled blood TCRbeta repertoires from subjects exposed to, actively infected with, or recovered from COVID-19 were included in the dataset. The repertoires were made available in a free public database intended to serve as a resource for research on the immune response to SARS-CoV-2. Samples came from the ongoing ImmuneRACE study (first 160 participants) plus 1,254 subjects from 6 global collaborators. A de-identified subject ID, COVID-19 status, age in years and sex were almost always included in the sample metadata. Where HLA class I and class II types were available, the types were taken from metadata supplied by the sample provider, not from assay-based typing.

With respect to this clone: This receptor's antigen is unknown. No base quality information exists; no much larger clone differs at one position.

Collaborating institutions collected whole blood in K2EDTA tubes following their own protocols. For TCRbeta analysis, collaborator samples were shipped as frozen whole blood, as isolated PBMCs, or as DNA extracted from either sample type. General study outcomes and caveats: Clinical and demographic metadata were provided uncurated, with the amount varying by source and participant.

The immunoSEQ Assay, a bias-controlled multiplex PCR, was used to amplify TCRbeta CDR3 regions from genomic DNA. In the paper's pipeline: The number of nucleated cells in each sample was estimated from the amplification of reference gene primers within the assay. To quantify the absolute abundance of each unique TCRbeta CDR3 rearrangement, sequence reads were collapsed and filtered. For each sample, productive Simpson clonality was calculated as the square root of Simpson's diversity index over productive rearrangements. TCRdb's version of the immuneACCESS table is confined to in-frame rearrangements and falls short of the full clone set. An unresolved V gene accounts for under half of the shortfall where checked; the remainder is of unknown origin. The V and J calls and clone size come from that table; D and trimming were worked out from the DNA. The sample data list 25,000 to 30,000 clones, and about 80% of these were observed just once. The ten largest clones represent approximately 41% of the sample.

Deletion took 1 base off V and 0 bases off J, with a span of 16 bases between the germline ends. Reading the germline V gene gives CDR1 SGHRS and CDR2 YFSETQ. Inclusive of the bounding cysteine and phenylalanine, the CDR3 is 17 residues long. The read is trimmed to its CDR3 DNA, 51 bases read in frame from base 1. The rearranged segments are TRBV5-1 and TRBJ2-5; the D gene is perhaps TRBD1, on 6 matching bases. The receptor's source is a man between 65 and 79 years old with acute or convalescent COVID-19. Sequencing was performed on peripheral blood. This receptor has the CDR3 CASSLPGQTTYQETQYF. The DNA is TGCGCCAGCAGCTTGCCCGGACAGACGACTTACCAAGAGACCCAGTACTTC.